This is a list of T cell receptor beta chains from one sample in a study of T-cell memory formation after mild COVID-19. TCRdb itself ran the 5' RACE reads through MiXCR, one entry per CDR3 protein. The sample shows 150,000 to 200,000 distinct CDR3 sequences, around a third of them seen only once. What was sequenced was PBMCs or a T cell subset sorted from them (not recorded which). The receptor set was obtained from an adult woman who had mild COVID-19 (a few samples of this study predate the infection). Cell type and time point are not known. CDR3s include the opening cysteine and the closing phenylalanine or tryptophan. The D gene is left open where the match is weak. Not every row has a clone size; where given, it reads once, few, many or a size class.

>-|TRBV5-1|TRBJ2-5|-
TGCGCCAGCAGCCAGCAGGGGTTTGCCCAGTACTTC
CASSQQGFAQYF
>few|TRBV27|TRBJ1-1|-
TGTGCCAGCAGTGTAGGGAACACTGAAGCTTTCTTT
CASSVGNTEAFF
>-|TRBV20-1|TRBJ2-7|TRBD2
TGCAGTGCTAGACCCGGGGGGAACGAGCAGTACTTC
CSARPGGNEQYF
>once|TRBV20-1|TRBJ2-1|-
TGCAGTGCTAGTGCTGCCCGGGCGGAGCAGTTCTTC
CSASAARAEQFF
>few|TRBV24-1|TRBJ2-7|-
TGTGCCACCAGTAGAGCTGGACCACACGCCGAGCAGTACTTC
CATSRAGPHAEQYF
>-|TRBV24-1|TRBJ2-1|-
TGTGCCACCAGTGACTCGGGGTACAGTGAGCAGTTCTTC
CATSDSGYSEQFF
>few|TRBV7-8|TRBJ2-3|TRBD2
TGTGCCAGCAGCTCAAGGGGCAATAGCGGGACCCCAGATACGCAGTATTTT
CASSSRGNSGTPDTQYF
>-|TRBV11-2|TRBJ2-7|-
TGTGCCAGCAGCTTAGAAAGCTTGTCCTACGAGCAGTACTTC
CASSLESLSYEQYF
>medium-sized|TRBV7-9|TRBJ2-1|-
TGTGCCAGCAGCCCAAGTTGGCAGGGGCGGGGCAATGAGCAGTTCTTC
CASSPSWQGRGNEQFF
>-|TRBV16|TRBJ2-3|TRBD2
TGTGCCAGCAGCCTCGGTCGGGCTAGCGGGAGACGGGCAGATACGCAGTATTTT
CASSLGRASGRRADTQYF
>few|TRBV7-2|TRBJ2-7|-
TGTGCCAGCAGCTTAGTTGGCGGGGTCAGCTCCTACGAGCAGTACTTC
CASSLVGGVSSYEQYF
>-|TRBV12-3/TRBV12-4|TRBJ1-1|-
TGTGCCAGCAGTTTAGCGGGCAGAAACACTGAAGCTTTCTTT
CASSLAGRNTEAFF
>-|TRBV5-1|TRBJ2-7|-
TGCGCCAGCAGCTTGTGGGGGTCTAACGAGCAGTACTTC
CASSLWGSNEQYF
>few|TRBV5-1|TRBJ2-7|-
TGCGCCAGCAGCTTGGACCATACCTACGAGCAGTACTTC
CASSLDHTYEQYF
>-|TRBV11-2|TRBJ2-5|-
TGTGCCAGCAGCTTAGATCTCTTTATGGAGACCCAGTACTTC
CASSLDLFMETQYF
>-|TRBV24-1|TRBJ2-1|-
TGTGCCACCAGTGATATGAGCGGGCCCTACAATGAGCAGTTCTTC
CATSDMSGPYNEQFF